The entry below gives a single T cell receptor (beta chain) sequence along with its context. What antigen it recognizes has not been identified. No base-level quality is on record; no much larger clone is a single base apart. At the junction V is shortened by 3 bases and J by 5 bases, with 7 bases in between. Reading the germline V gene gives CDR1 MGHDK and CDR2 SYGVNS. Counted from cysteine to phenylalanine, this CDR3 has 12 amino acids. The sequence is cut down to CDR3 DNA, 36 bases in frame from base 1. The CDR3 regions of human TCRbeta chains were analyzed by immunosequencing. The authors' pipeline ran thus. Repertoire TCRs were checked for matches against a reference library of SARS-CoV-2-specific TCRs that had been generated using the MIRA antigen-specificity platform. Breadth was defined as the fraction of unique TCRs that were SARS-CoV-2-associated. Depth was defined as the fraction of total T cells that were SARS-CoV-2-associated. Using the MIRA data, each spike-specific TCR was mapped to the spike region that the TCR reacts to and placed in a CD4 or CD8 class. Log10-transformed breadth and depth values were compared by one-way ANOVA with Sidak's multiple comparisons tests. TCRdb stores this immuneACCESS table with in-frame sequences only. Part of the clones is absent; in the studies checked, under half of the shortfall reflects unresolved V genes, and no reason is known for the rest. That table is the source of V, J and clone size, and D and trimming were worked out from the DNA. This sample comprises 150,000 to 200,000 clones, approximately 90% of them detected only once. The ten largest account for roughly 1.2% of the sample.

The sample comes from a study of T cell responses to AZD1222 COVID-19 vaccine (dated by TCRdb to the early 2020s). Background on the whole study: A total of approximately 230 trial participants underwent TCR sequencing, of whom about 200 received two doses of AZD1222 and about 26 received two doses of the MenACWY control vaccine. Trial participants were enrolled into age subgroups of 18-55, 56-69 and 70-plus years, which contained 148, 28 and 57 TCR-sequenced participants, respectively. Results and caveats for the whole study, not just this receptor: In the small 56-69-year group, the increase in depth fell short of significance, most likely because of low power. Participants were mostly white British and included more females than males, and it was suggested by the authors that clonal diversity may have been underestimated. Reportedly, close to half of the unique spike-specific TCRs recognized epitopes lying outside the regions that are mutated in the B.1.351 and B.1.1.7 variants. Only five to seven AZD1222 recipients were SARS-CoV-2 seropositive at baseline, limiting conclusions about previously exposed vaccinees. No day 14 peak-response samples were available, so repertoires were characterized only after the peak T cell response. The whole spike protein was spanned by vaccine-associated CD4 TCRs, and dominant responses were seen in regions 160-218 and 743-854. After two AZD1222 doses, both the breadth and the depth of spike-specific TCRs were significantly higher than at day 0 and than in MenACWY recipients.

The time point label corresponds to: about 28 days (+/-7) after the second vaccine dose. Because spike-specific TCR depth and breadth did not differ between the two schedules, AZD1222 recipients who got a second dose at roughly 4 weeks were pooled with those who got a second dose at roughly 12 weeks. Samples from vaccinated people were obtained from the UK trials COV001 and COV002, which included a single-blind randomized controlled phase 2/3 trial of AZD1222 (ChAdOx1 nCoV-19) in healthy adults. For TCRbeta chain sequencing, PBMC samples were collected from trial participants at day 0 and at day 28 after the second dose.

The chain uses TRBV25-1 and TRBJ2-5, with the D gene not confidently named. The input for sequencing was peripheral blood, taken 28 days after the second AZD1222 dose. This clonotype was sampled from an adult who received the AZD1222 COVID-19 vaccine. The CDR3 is CASSDLRETQYF. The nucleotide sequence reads TGTGCCAGCAGTGACCTGCGGGAGACCCAGTACTTC.